The entry below gives a single T cell receptor (beta chain) sequence along with its context. What it recognizes is unknown. CDR3 length: 15 residues. V lost 0 bases, J lost 3 bases, and 13 bases lay in between. Germline values: CDR1 SGDLS, CDR2 YYNGEE. Both 60 Vbeta primers and 13 Jbeta primers went into the PCR. Using immunoSEQ multiplex PCR, the repertoire was profiled, and TCRdb retains in-frame clones only, with some absent. The profile shows about 130,000 clones, roughly 79% of them singletons. These data belong to a study of cytomegalovirus exposure and HLA in healthy donors. Regarding the study as a whole: Equally common other TCR beta chains were less clonally expanded than HLA-associated ones, a later analysis found.

Sequenced material: PBMCs. The sequence was obtained from a man aged 25-45 years in good health and CMV-seronegative. V and J are TRBV9 and TRBJ2-7; D is possibly TRBD1 (6 bases). CDR3 sequence (DNA): TGTGCCAGCAGCGTAGAGGTAGGGGGAGACTACGAGCAGTACTTC. It specifies CASSVEVGGDYEQYF.